This T cell receptor (beta chain) was sequenced during a study of beta chain features in type 1 diabetes. cDNA synthesis used the whole RNA isolate, giving expressed TCRB sequences. The repertoire was sequenced with immunoSEQ multiplex PCR; TCRdb's copy has only in-frame clones and lacks some. The profile shows under 800,000 clones, around 16% of them singletons. This clone was recorded a few times. This TCR was sampled from a man between 18 and 29 years old in good health. Sequenced input: naive CD4+ T cells from blood.

The DNA for the CDR3 is TGTGCCAGCAGTGAAAAAACAGGGGTAAACTATGGCTACACCTTC. This gives the protein CASSEKTGVNYGYTF. This chain joins TRBV25-1 and TRBJ1-2; 7 bases agree with TRBD1. The CDR3 consists of 15 residues. Germline V lookup: CDR1 MGHDK, CDR2 SYGVNS. The J segment lost 2 bases and the V segment lost 2 bases, leaving 5 bases of the junction unmatched.